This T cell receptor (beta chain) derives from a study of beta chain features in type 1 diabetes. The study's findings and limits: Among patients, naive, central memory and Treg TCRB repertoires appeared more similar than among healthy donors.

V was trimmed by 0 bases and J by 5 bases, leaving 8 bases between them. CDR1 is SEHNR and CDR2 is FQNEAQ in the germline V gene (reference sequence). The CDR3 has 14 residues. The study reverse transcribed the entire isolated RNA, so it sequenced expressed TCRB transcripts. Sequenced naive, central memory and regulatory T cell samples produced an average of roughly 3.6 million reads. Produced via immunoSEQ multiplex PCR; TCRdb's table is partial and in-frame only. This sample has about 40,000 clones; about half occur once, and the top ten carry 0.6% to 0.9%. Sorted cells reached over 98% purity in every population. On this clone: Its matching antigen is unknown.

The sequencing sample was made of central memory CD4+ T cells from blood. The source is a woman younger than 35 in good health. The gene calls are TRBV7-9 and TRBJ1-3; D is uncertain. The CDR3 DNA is TGTGCCAGCAGCTTAGCCTCAGAAAGAAACACCATATATTTT. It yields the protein CASSLASERNTIYF.